The entry below describes one T cell receptor beta chain. Germline CDR1 is LGHDT and CDR2 is YNNKEL (reference sequence). This CDR3 spans 15 amino acids. V lost 3 bases to trimming and J lost 0 bases, with 11 bases between them. The data were taken from a study of T cell responses to AZD1222 COVID-19 vaccine. Libraries were prepared by immunoSEQ multiplex PCR; TCRdb keeps only in-frame clonotypes and omits some of them. The sample lists some 180,000 clones, around 94% occurring once. The sequence was collected from an adult who received the MenACWY meningococcal vaccine as a control. Sample: peripheral blood, taken 28 days after the second dose of the MenACWY control vaccine. V is TRBV3-1 (or the pseudogene TRBV3-2) and J is TRBJ1-1; D gene unclear. The CDR3 spells CASSQAGVMNTEAFF. CDR3 DNA: TGTGCCAGCAGCCAGGCAGGAGTTATGAACACTGAAGCTTTCTTT.